Described below is a single T cell receptor (beta chain) sequence and its context. In germline, CDR1 is KGHSH, CDR2 LQKENI. The CDR3 is 15 amino acids. The V end was cut by 0 bases, the J end by 3 bases, with 12 bases between. The data originate from a study of shared clonotypes between healthy human individuals. In the study overall: The cohort comprised a couple of women and a few men. Their ages spanned 18 to 49 years.

Profiled with immunoSEQ multiplex PCR; TCRdb holds only in-frame clones, not every one. The sample has some 580,000 clones, approximately 97% seen once. Material for sequencing was naive CD4+ T cells sorted from blood. Subset defined: CD45RA+ positively selected. The J gene is TRBJ2-7, the V gene TRBV18; D call uncertain. This clonotype was sampled from a woman aged 25 to 39 in good health. CDR3 in DNA: TGTGCCAGCTCACCACCCTTGAAGGCCCACTACGAGCAGTACTTC. Encoded protein: CASSPPLKAHYEQYF.